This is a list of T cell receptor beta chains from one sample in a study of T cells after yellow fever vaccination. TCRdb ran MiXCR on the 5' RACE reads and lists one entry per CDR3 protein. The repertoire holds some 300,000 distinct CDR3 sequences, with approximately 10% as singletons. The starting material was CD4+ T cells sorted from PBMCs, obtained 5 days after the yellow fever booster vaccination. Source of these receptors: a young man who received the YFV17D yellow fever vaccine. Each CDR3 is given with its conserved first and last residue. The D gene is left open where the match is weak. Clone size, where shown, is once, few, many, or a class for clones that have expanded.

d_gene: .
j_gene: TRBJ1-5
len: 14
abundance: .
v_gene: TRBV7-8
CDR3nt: TGTGCCAGCAGCTTAAAGTTGGCGGGGCAGCCCCAGCATTTT
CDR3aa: CASSLKLAGQPQHF

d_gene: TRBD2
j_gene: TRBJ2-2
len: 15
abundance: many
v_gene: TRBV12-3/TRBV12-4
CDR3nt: TGTGCCAGCAGTCCGCGGACTAGCCCCACCGGGGAGCTGTTTTTT
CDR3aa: CASSPRTSPTGELFF

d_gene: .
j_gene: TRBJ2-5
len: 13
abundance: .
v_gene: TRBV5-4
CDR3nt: TGTGCCAGCAGTCTGGCCGAACCAGGGACCCAGTACTTC
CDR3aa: CASSLAEPGTQYF

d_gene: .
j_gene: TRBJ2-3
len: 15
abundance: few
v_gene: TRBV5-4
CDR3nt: TGTGCCAGCAGCTTGCTGGGGGGGCCATTGGGAGGGCAGTATTTT
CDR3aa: CASSLLGGPLGGQYF

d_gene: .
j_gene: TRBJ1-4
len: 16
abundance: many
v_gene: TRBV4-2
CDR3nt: TGTGCCAGCAGCCTTTTTATGGGGGGCACTAATGAAAAACTGTTTTTT
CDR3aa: CASSLFMGGTNEKLFF

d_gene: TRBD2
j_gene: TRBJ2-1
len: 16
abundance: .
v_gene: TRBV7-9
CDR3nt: TGTGCCAGCAGCTTGGGACTAGCGATCAACTACAATGAGCAGTTCTTC
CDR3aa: CASSLGLAINYNEQFF

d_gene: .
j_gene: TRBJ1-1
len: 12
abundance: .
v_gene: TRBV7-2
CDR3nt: TGTGCCAGCAGACAAGAGGGTCTATCAGCTTTCTTT
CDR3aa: CASRQEGLSAFF

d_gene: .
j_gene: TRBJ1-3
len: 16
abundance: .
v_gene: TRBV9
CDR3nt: TGTGCCAGCAGCCCGCGGAGTGCGAGCTCTGGAAACACCATATATTTT
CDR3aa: CASSPRSASSGNTIYF

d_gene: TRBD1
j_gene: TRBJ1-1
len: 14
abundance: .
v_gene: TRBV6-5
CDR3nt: TGTGCCAGCAGAGATCGACAGGGGCACACTGAAGCTTTCTTT
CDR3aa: CASRDRQGHTEAFF

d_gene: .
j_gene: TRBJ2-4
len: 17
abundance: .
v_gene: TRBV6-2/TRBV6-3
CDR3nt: TGTGCCAGCAGTGAATTAACAGGGGAGGAAGCCAAAAACATTCAGTACTTC
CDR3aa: CASSELTGEEAKNIQYF

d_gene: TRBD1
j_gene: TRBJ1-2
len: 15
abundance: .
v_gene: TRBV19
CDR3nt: TGTGCCAGTACCCCCAGACGGGACAGAGAATATGGCTACACCTTC
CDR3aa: CASTPRRDREYGYTF

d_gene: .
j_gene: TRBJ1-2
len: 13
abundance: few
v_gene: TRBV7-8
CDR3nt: TGTGCCAGCAGCTCCGGAACAGGTCTCGGCTACACCTTC
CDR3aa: CASSSGTGLGYTF

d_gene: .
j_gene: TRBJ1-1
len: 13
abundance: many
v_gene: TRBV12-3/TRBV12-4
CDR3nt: TGTGCCAGCAGAGTTAGGGGCGGCACTGAAGCTTTCTTT
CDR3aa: CASRVRGGTEAFF

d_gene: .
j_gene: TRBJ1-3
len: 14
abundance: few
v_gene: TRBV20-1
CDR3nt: TGCAGTGCTAGAGACCCCGCGGCTGGAAACACCATATATTTT
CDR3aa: CSARDPAAGNTIYF

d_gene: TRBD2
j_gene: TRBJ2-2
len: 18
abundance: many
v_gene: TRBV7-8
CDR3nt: TGTGCCAGCAGCCCCCGGACTAGCGGGGGGGCATACACCGGGGAGCTGTTTTTT
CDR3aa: CASSPRTSGGAYTGELFF

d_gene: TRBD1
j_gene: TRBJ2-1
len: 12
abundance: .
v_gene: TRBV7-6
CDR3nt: TGTGCCAGCGGCAGCAGGGGGAATGAGCAGTTCTTC
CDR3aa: CASGSRGNEQFF

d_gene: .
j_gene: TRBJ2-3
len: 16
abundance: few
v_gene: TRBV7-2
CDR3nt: TGTGCCAGCAGCTTAGCCCGAGACAGATACACAGATACGCAGTATTTT
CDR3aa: CASSLARDRYTDTQYF

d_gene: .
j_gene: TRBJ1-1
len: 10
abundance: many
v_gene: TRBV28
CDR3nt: TGTGCCAGCCGGGGGATCCTAGCTTTCTTT
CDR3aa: CASRGILAFF

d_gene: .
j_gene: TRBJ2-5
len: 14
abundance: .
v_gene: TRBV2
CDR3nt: TGTGCCAGCAGGTTCGTCGGGGGAGGAGAGACCCAGTACTTC
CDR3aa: CASRFVGGGETQYF

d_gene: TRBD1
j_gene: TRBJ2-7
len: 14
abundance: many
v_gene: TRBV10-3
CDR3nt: TGTGCCATCAGAGGACAGGGACGTTCCTACGAGCAGTACTTC
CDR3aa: CAIRGQGRSYEQYF

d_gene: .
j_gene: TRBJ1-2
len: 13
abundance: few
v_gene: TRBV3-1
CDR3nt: TGTGCCAGCAGCCAAACAGGGCAGTATGGCTACACCTTC
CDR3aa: CASSQTGQYGYTF

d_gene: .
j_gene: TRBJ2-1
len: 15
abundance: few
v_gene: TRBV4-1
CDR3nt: TGCGCCAGCAGCCAAGAAGTAACTTCCCCCAATGAGCAGTTCTTC
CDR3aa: CASSQEVTSPNEQFF

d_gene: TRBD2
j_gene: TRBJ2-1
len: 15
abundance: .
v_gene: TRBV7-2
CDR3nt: TGTGCCAGCAGCCCAAGGCCTAGCGGGGGGAATGAGCAGTTCTTC
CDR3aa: CASSPRPSGGNEQFF

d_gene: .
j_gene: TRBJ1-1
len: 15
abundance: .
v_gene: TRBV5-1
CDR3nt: TGCGCCAGCAGCTTGGCCGGGGTGACGAACACTGAAGCTTTCTTT
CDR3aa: CASSLAGVTNTEAFF

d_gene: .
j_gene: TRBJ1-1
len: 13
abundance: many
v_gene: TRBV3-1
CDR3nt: TGTGCCAGCAACCAACGGGACAATCTTCAAGCTTTCTTT
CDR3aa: CASNQRDNLQAFF

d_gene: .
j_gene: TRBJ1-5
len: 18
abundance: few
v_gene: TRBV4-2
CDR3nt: TGTGCCAGCAGCCAAGATCTCGCGGGACGGCGGAGCAATCAGCCCCAGCATTTT
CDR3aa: CASSQDLAGRRSNQPQHF

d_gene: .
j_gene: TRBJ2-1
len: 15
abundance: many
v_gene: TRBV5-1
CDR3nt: TGCGCCAGCAGCGTTGCGCTAAGCTCCTACAATGAGCAGTTCTTC
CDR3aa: CASSVALSSYNEQFF

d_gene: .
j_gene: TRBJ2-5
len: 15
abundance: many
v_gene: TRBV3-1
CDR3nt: TGTGCCAGCAGCCAAGGGCTGGGGGCCCGAGAGACCCAGTACTTC
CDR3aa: CASSQGLGARETQYF